Listed below are T cell receptor beta chains from one sample, sequenced in a study of blood T cell repertoires in COVID-19. The table came from immunoSEQ multiplex PCR; TCRdb's copy has only in-frame clones and leaves some out. The sample contains more than 75,000 clones, almost 90% of which appear only once. Specimen: peripheral blood. Source of these receptors: a woman aged 70-85 years with acute or convalescent COVID-19. Each CDR3 is given with its conserved first and last residue. The D gene is left open where the match is weak. A row's size may be missing; if present it is once, few, many or a size class.

TRBD1,TRBJ2-5,once,TRBV18,CASSPGQGRFETQYF,TGTGCCAGCTCACCGGGACAGGGGAGGTTTGAGACCCAGTACTTC
TRBD1,TRBJ2-5,once,TRBV3-1/TRBV3-2,CASSQNAGGLETQYF,TGTGCCAGCAGCCAGAATGCAGGGGGCCTAGAGACCCAGTACTTC
TRBD2,TRBJ2-2,NA,TRBV5-8,CASTSDGRASGELFF,TGTGCCAGCACCTCGGACGGGAGGGCCTCCGGGGAGCTGTTTTTT
TRBD2,TRBJ2-4,NA,TRBV3-1/TRBV3-2,CASSRWGGEDIQYF,TGTGCCAGCAGCCGTTGGGGGGGTGAGGACATTCAGTACTTC
TRBD1,TRBJ2-7,NA,TRBV11-2,CASSRDRLSYEQYF,TGTGCCAGCAGCCGGGACAGGTTATCGTACGAGCAGTACTTC
TRBD1,TRBJ1-5,NA,TRBV6-5,CASSRQGDSNQPQHF,TGTGCCAGCAGTCGACAGGGGGATAGCAATCAGCCCCAGCATTTT
NA,TRBJ1-1,NA,TRBV5-1,CASSLGVWTFF,TGCGCCAGCAGCCTCGGGGTTTGGACTTTCTTT
NA,TRBJ2-7,NA,TRBV7-9,CASSFNSYEQYF,TGTGCCAGCAGCTTTAACAGTTACGAGCAGTACTTC
NA,TRBJ1-1,NA,TRBV2,CASSKNRLMNTEAFF,TGTGCCAGCAGTAAGAACAGATTAATGAACACTGAAGCTTTCTTT
NA,TRBJ2-3,NA,TRBV27,CASSLWQSTDTQYF,TGTGCCAGCAGTTTGTGGCAGAGCACAGATACGCAGTATTTT
NA,TRBJ2-2,NA,TRBV4-1,CASAGRRTLNTGELFF,TGCGCCAGTGCGGGACGTCGGACCCTGAACACCGGGGAGCTGTTTTTT
NA,TRBJ1-4,NA,TRBV21-1,CASSPHWSWKLFF,TGTGCCAGCAGCCCTCACTGGTCCTGGAAACTGTTTTTT
NA,TRBJ2-7,NA,TRBV23-1,CASNSRQTTYEQYF,TGCGCCAGCAACTCCAGACAGACGACCTACGAGCAGTACTTC
TRBD1,TRBJ1-2,NA,TRBV5-4,CASSQDRVYGYTF,TGTGCCAGCAGCCAGGACAGGGTCTATGGCTACACCTTC
TRBD2,TRBJ2-3,NA,TRBV3-1/TRBV3-2,CASSQFLAGERGDTQYF,TGTGCCAGCAGCCAATTCCTAGCGGGAGAGCGGGGCGATACGCAGTATTTT
TRBD1,TRBJ2-2,once,TRBV19,CASSIKGQGDTGELFF,TGTGCCAGTAGTATCAAGGGACAGGGGGACACCGGGGAGCTGTTTTTT
NA,TRBJ2-2,NA,TRBV19,CASSLIGRKTGELFF,TGTGCCAGTAGTCTGATCGGCAGGAAAACCGGGGAGCTGTTTTTT
TRBD1,TRBJ1-1,NA,TRBV2,CASSGTGGSRTEAFF,TGTGCCAGCAGTGGGACAGGGGGCTCGAGGACTGAAGCTTTCTTT
TRBD1,TRBJ1-3,NA,TRBV6-5,CASSYSDRDLGNTIYF,TGTGCCAGCAGTTACTCAGACAGGGACCTTGGAAACACCATATATTTT
TRBD2,TRBJ2-3,NA,TRBV5-4,CASSQRLAGSTDTQYF,TGTGCCAGCAGCCAGAGACTAGCGGGGAGCACAGATACGCAGTATTTT
NA,TRBJ1-5,NA,TRBV9,CASSPDGDQPQHF,TGTGCCAGCAGCCCCGACGGAGATCAGCCCCAGCATTTT
NA,TRBJ2-2,NA,TRBV2,CASSENRADTGELFF,TGTGCCAGCAGTGAAAACAGGGCGGACACCGGGGAGCTGTTTTTT
NA,TRBJ1-1,few,TRBV19,CASSIAPGANTEAFF,TGTGCCAGTAGTATAGCCCCAGGGGCGAACACTGAAGCTTTCTTT
TRBD1,TRBJ1-5,NA,TRBV19,CASSHRPGTGWSQPQHF,TGTGCCAGTAGTCACAGACCGGGGACAGGGTGGAGTCAGCCCCAGCATTTT
TRBD1,TRBJ1-2,NA,TRBV9,CASSARTGVGYGYTF,TGTGCCAGCAGCGCGCGGACAGGGGTCGGCTATGGCTACACCTTC
NA,TRBJ1-1,NA,TRBV7-3,CASSLSQGTEAFF,TGTGCCAGCAGCTTATCGCAGGGAACTGAAGCTTTCTTT
NA,TRBJ2-7,NA,TRBV4-1,CASSQGPGTEQYF,TGCGCCAGCAGCCAAGGACCGGGTACCGAGCAGTACTTC
NA,TRBJ2-1,NA,TRBV27,CASSSRQTRFFDEQFF,TGTGCCAGCAGTTCCCGTCAGACTAGATTTTTCGATGAGCAGTTCTTC
NA,TRBJ1-1,NA,TRBV2,CASSEEAGANTEAFF,TGTGCCAGCAGTGAAGAGGCGGGGGCGAACACTGAAGCTTTCTTT
NA,TRBJ2-1,NA,TRBV5-4,CASSLSTNSYNEQFF,TGTGCCAGCAGCCTTAGTACTAATTCCTACAATGAGCAGTTCTTC
TRBD2,TRBJ2-1,NA,TRBV19,CASSRRGRNGANEQFF,TGTGCCAGTAGTCGGCGGGGGAGAAATGGTGCCAATGAGCAGTTCTTC
NA,TRBJ2-5,NA,TRBV18,CASSLDWSGETQYF,TGTGCCAGCTCACTGGACTGGAGCGGGGAGACCCAGTACTTC
NA,TRBJ2-7,NA,TRBV5-1,CASSVRPGVGEQYF,TGCGCCAGCAGCGTGAGACCAGGGGTTGGCGAGCAGTACTTC
NA,TRBJ1-4,NA,TRBV5-1,CASSLVGRESEKLFF,TGCGCCAGCAGCTTGGTGGGCAGGGAAAGTGAAAAACTGTTTTTT
TRBD2,TRBJ2-1,once,TRBV5-1,CASSLWWGPRTRVAYNEQFF,TGCGCCAGCAGCTTGTGGTGGGGCCCCAGGACTAGGGTGGCTTACAATGAGCAGTTCTTC
TRBD1,TRBJ1-5,once,TRBV4-1,CASSQIQTGAQPQHF,TGCGCCAGCAGCCAGATACAGACAGGGGCACAGCCCCAGCATTTT
NA,TRBJ2-7,NA,TRBV11-2,CASSSNRQYEQYF,TGTGCCAGCAGCTCAAACCGACAGTACGAGCAGTACTTC
NA,TRBJ2-1,NA,TRBV9,CASSVSGSSYNEQFF,TGTGCCAGCAGCGTAAGCGGTAGCTCCTACAATGAGCAGTTCTTC
NA,TRBJ2-7,few,TRBV11-1,CASSLAQGGRLYEQYF,TGTGCCAGCAGCTTAGCTCAGGGAGGCCGCCTCTACGAGCAGTACTTC
NA,TRBJ1-1,NA,TRBV6-2/TRBV6-3,CASSYRVNTEAFF,TGTGCCAGCAGTTACCGGGTAAACACTGAAGCTTTCTTT
NA,TRBJ1-5,NA,TRBV6-6,CASKAQGIHQPQHF,TGTGCCAGCAAAGCACAGGGAATCCATCAGCCCCAGCATTTT
TRBD1,TRBJ1-6,NA,TRBV6-5,CASSWTGSNSPLHF,TGTGCCAGTTCGTGGACAGGGAGTAATTCACCCCTCCACTTT
TRBD1,TRBJ2-7,NA,TRBV18,CASSPRQGAINEQYF,TGTGCCAGCTCACCACGGCAGGGGGCTATCAACGAGCAGTACTTC
NA,TRBJ2-5,NA,TRBV9,CASSVEGGKETQYF,TGTGCCAGCAGCGTAGAGGGAGGAAAAGAGACCCAGTACTTC
NA,TRBJ1-2,NA,TRBV28,CASSPGTPNYGYTF,TGTGCCAGCAGTCCAGGAACCCCAAACTATGGCTACACCTTC
NA,TRBJ2-7,once,TRBV7-9,CASSKGHNSYEQYF,TGTGCCAGCAGCAAAGGACACAACTCCTACGAGCAGTACTTC
NA,TRBJ2-7,NA,TRBV27,CASSLYGGGLYEQYF,TGTGCCAGCAGTTTATATGGGGGGGGGCTCTACGAGCAGTACTTC
NA,TRBJ1-1,once,TRBV6-1,CASSDQADSLGQANTEAFF,TGTGCCAGCAGTGACCAAGCGGATAGCTTGGGACAAGCGAACACTGAAGCTTTCTTT
NA,TRBJ1-5,once,TRBV5-5,CASSFVDTNQPQHF,TGTGCCAGCAGCTTTGTGGACACTAATCAGCCCCAGCATTTT
TRBD1,TRBJ1-2,few,TRBV6-5,CASTWGTGSAYGYTF,TGTGCCAGCACCTGGGGGACAGGATCGGCCTATGGCTACACCTTC
TRBD1,TRBJ2-7,NA,TRBV15,CATSPGGLRVEQYF,TGTGCCACCAGCCCAGGGGGCCTCAGGGTGGAGCAGTACTTC
TRBD2,TRBJ2-7,NA,TRBV20-1,CSASDPSGGAYEQYF,TGCAGTGCTAGTGATCCTAGCGGGGGTGCCTACGAGCAGTACTTC
NA,TRBJ1-5,NA,TRBV4-1,CASSQSRADQPQHF,TGCGCCAGCAGCCAATCCAGGGCAGATCAGCCCCAGCATTTT
NA,TRBJ2-2,NA,TRBV6-6,CASRFGGNTGELFF,TGTGCCAGCAGATTCGGGGGAAACACCGGGGAGCTGTTTTTT
NA,TRBJ1-6,NA,TRBV5-1,CASSLSKSGENSPLHF,TGCGCCAGCAGCTTGTCTAAGTCGGGGGAGAATTCACCCCTCCACTTT